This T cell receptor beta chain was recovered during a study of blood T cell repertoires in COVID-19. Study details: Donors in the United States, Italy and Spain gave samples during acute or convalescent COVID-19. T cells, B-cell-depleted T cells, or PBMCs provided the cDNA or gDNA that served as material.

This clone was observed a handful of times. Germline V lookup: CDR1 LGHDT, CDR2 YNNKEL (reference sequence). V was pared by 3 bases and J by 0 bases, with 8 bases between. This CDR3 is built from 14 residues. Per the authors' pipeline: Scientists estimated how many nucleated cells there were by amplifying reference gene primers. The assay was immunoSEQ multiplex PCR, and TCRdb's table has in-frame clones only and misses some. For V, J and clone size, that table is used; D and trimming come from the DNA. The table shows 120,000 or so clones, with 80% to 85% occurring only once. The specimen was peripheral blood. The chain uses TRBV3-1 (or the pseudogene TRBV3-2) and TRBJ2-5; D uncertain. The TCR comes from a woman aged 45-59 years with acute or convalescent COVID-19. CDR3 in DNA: TGTGCCAGCAGCCATGGAGACTACCAAGAGACCCAGTACTTC. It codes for CASSHGDYQETQYF.